This T cell receptor beta chain was retrieved from a study of cytomegalovirus exposure and HLA in healthy donors (dated by TCRdb to 2015 to 2018). The study in broad terms: A later analysis indicated that the 100 to 150 validation repertoires were generated on the platform also employed for the 700 or so repertoires of the first cohort. In addition to the first cohort of 666 subjects, a separate validation cohort of 120 different subjects was used. The aim of the study was to test whether cataloging public T cell receptors could identify signatures of past pathogen exposure. High-throughput TCR immunosequencing, statistical association of individual TCRs with disease status, and machine learning were combined to predict cytomegalovirus infection status.

Library method: the immunoSEQ multiplex PCR assay. The authors processed their data as follows. To diagnose cytomegalovirus status from the catalog of TCR beta chain sequences, a statistical classification framework was built. Held by TCRdb, this immuneACCESS table contains in-frame sequences only and omits some clones. Under half of the omission traces to an unresolved V gene where checked; the cause of the rest is unknown. For V, J and clone size, that table is used; D and trimming come from the DNA. The sample table records some 330,000 clones; approximately 90% of these occur just once. The ten largest clones represent under 0.85% of the sample. The donors belonged to the validation cohort of around 120 subjects, which was separate from the roughly 670-subject first cohort. Remarks on this clone: Its antigen is unknown. Qualities for individual bases were not recorded, and no much larger clone is one base off.

Taken from the germline V gene, the CDR1 and CDR2 loops are SGHRS and YFSETQ. At the junction V is shortened by 4 bases and J by 1 base, with 9 bases in between. There are 14 amino acids in the CDR3, from cysteine to phenylalanine inclusive. CDR3 DNA only is kept here, 42 bases in frame from base 1. The study at large found these results: Most TCR sequences were observed very rarely across donors, whereas some public TCRs were present in many individuals. In the study, some 160 TCR beta chains were listed as associated with cytomegalovirus. According to the authors, the approach could potentially be generalized to other disease states and immunological phenotypes. Of the cluster scores, roughly 95% were above 0 in a later analysis, which found that TCRs clustered in the first cohort also tended to co-occur in the approximately 120 validation repertoires. The validation cohort had no HLA typing available for a later analysis, so co-occurrence within that cohort was assessed over all 130 or so repertoires. In both the original and validation cohorts, the classifier was reported to diagnose cytomegalovirus status with high specificity and sensitivity. A few of the identified cytomegalovirus-associated TCR beta chains were confirmed in vitro to be specific for cytomegalovirus antigens.

The V gene is TRBV5-1 and the J gene is TRBJ1-3; no D gene call is confident. This clonotype was obtained from a woman younger than 30 in good health and CMV-seronegative. The material sequenced was PBMCs. The DNA sequence reads TGCGCCAGCAGCGTCGGGTCGTCTGGAAACACCATATATTTT. It specifies CASSVGSSGNTIYF.